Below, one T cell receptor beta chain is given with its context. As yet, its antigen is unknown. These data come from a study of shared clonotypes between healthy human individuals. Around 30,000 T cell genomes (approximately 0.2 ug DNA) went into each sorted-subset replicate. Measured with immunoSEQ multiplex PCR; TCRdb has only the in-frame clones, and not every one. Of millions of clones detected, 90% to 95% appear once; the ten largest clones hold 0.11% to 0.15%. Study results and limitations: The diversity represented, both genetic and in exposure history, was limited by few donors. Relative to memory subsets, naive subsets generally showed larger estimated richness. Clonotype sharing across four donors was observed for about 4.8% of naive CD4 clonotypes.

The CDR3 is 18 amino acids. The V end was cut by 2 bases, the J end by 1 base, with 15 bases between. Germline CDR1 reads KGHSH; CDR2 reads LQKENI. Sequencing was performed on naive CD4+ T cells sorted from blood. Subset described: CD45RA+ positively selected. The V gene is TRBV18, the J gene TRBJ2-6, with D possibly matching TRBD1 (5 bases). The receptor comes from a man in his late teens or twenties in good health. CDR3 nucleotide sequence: TGTGCCAGCTCACCAATTATGACGCAGGGTTCTGGGGCCAACGTCCTGACTTTC. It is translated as CASSPIMTQGSGANVLTF.